This T cell receptor (beta chain) was sequenced in a study of graft-versus-host responses after intestinal transplantation. The protocol was immunoSEQ multiplex PCR, while the TCRdb copy is restricted to in-frame clones and leaves out a portion. This table has 130,000 to 150,000 clones, about nine tenths appearing once. The germline V gene encodes CDR1 MDHEN and CDR2 SYDVKM. This CDR3 comprises 18 residues. Trimming left V 5 bases short and J 2 bases short, with 19 bases between. As for this clone: The antigen is not known.

The chain employs TRBV28 and TRBJ2-6; a possible D gene is TRBD1 (5 bases). The sample consisted of unstimulated CD4+ T cells sorted from spleen or lymph node cells, taken before intestinal transplant. This receptor was identified in a human donor who received an intestinal transplant. The CDR3 DNA reads TGTGCCAGCAGTCCGTGGCCTCAGGGAAAGGCTGGGGCCAACGTCCTGACTTTC. Translation: CASSPWPQGKAGANVLTF.